The clone carrying this T cell receptor (beta chain) has more than one count but fewer than ten. The antigen remains unidentified. Primers used in a second PCR of roughly 6 to 11 cycles were a sample-barcoded 5' primer and a J-beta primer mix. Every sample produced at least 3 million CDR3-containing paired-end reads. TCRdb passed the 5' RACE reads through MiXCR, listing each CDR3 protein once. The top ten hold about two fifths of the sample, which has around 800,000 distinct CDR3 sequences, about 53% seen once. This entry belongs to a study of blood T cells in healthy people across ages. V lost 6 bases, J lost 6 bases, and 7 bases stayed unmatched. CDR1 and CDR2 (germline): MDHEN, SYDVKM. This CDR3 has 13 amino acids. General study results and limits: Any changes in expanded clonotypes were possibly confounded, as donor CMV status remained unknown. The long-lived group displayed more naive CD4+ cells, plus higher diversity, than the aged donors did.

Sequences were obtained from blood. This chain uses TRBV28 with TRBJ1-2; 7 nucleotides agree with TRBD1. The TCR comes from a man older than 75 in good health. CDR3 sequence reads: CASSQQGPNGYTF. DNA of the CDR3: TGTGCCAGCAGCCAACAGGGGCCGAATGGCTACACCTTC.